The 32 T cell receptor beta chains below come from one sample, sequenced in a study of shared clonotypes between healthy human individuals. Clones were read by immunoSEQ multiplex PCR, and TCRdb kept only the in-frame ones, dropping some. The sample includes 2 million to 2.5 million clones, 85% to 95% of them seen just once. Source material: naive CD4+ T cells from PBMCs. As for subset: CD45RA+ positively selected. The receptors derive from a young man in good health. Some clones in this sample may be carry-over from other donors' samples.

A single count supports this clone. The chain is built from TRBV7-9 and TRBJ2-3; a possible D gene is TRBD1 (6 bases). This CDR3 contains 16 residues. V dropped 5 bases and J dropped 5 bases, with 20 bases sitting between them. Germline V CDR1 and CDR2: SEHNR, FQNEAQ (reference sequence). DNA for the CDR3: TGTGCCAGCAGCCGAGGGACAACTCTAGGTGGAGATACGCAGTATTTT. Protein product: CASSRGTTLGGDTQYF.

The chain couples TRBV28 to TRBJ1-2; 7 bases line up with TRBD1. The J segment lost 4 bases and the V segment lost 3 bases, leaving 14 bases of the junction unmatched. The CDR3 totals 17 residues. Germline V lookup: CDR1 MDHEN, CDR2 SYDVKM. CDR3 amino acids: CASSFRGATFITYGYTF. CDR3 DNA sequence: TGTGCCAGCAGTTTCAGGGGGGCGACTTTTATTACCTATGGCTACACCTTC.

A remark on this clone: This same CDR3 is encoded by further DNA sequences in the sample. CDR3 DNA: TGCGCCAGCAGCTTTGCTAGCGGTTCCTCCTACGAGCAGTACTTC. Encoded protein: CASSFASGSSYEQYF. The chain combines TRBV5-1 with TRBJ2-7; 7 bases map to TRBD2. Germline V CDR1 and CDR2: SGHRS, YFSETQ. The CDR3 extends over 15 amino acids. J gave up 0 bases and V 2 bases, and 5 bases lay outside the gene matches. Drawing the rest from reference TRBV5-1 and TRBJ2-7, the complete variable domain is KAGVTQTPRYLIKTRGQQVTLSCSPISGHRSVSWYQQTPGQGLQFLFEYFSETQRNKGNFPGRFSGRQFSNSRSEMNVSTLELGDSALYLCASSFASGSSYEQYFGPGTRLTVT.

The chain links TRBV29-1 to TRBJ2-1, with D possibly TRBD1 on 6 matching bases. Trimming pared 5 bases from V and 3 bases from J, leaving 11 bases between. CDR1 and CDR2 from the germline V gene are SQVTM and ANQGSEA. There are 13 residues in the CDR3. In nucleotides, the CDR3 is TGCAGCGTTTTCACAGGGTACTACAATGAGCAGTTCTTC. It is translated as CSVFTGYYNEQFF.

This chain uses TRBV28 with TRBJ2-7; D is undetermined. The CDR3 extends over 13 amino acids. Germline V gives CDR1 MDHEN, CDR2 SYDVKM. V lost 3 bases and J 2 bases, leaving 8 bases between the germline ends. The CDR3 loop is CASSLQNPYEQYF. The CDR3 DNA reads as TGTGCCAGCAGTTTGCAGAATCCCTACGAGCAGTACTTC.

Concerning this clone: Other DNA variants within this sample encode the same CDR3. The rearrangement uses TRBV7-2 and TRBJ2-1, with D maybe TRBD2 (5 bases). V lost 0 bases, J lost 1 base, and 7 bases lay in between. Germline V lookup: CDR1 SGHTA, CDR2 FQGNSA. This CDR3 is built from 15 residues. Written as DNA, the CDR3 is TGTGCCAGCAGCTTAGCTCGCGGGTCCTACAATGAGCAGTTCTTC. Protein: CASSLARGSYNEQFF.

The chain uses TRBV28 and TRBJ2-2; the match to TRBD1 covers 7 bases. This CDR3 region has 19 residues. CDR1 and CDR2 (germline): MDHEN, SYDVKM. The J segment lost 5 bases and the V segment lost 3 bases, leaving 18 bases of the junction unmatched. CDR3 protein: CASSLAWRGYRGRTGELFF. CDR3 sequence (DNA): TGTGCCAGCAGTTTGGCTTGGAGAGGCTACAGGGGTCGGACCGGGGAGCTGTTTTTT.

J is TRBJ1-2 and V is TRBV6-5; D unclear. The CDR3 contains 14 residues. Germline lookup yields CDR1 MNHEY and CDR2 SVGAGI. With 0 bases removed from V and 7 bases from J, the gap between germline ends came to 12 bases. The CDR3 loop is CASSYSSLGGGYTF. The CDR3 bases are TGTGCCAGCAGTTACTCGTCCCTAGGTGGTGGCTACACCTTC.

Remarks on this clone: Other DNA sequences in the sample encode the same CDR3. V is TRBV6-5 and J is TRBJ2-7; 7 bases are a match to TRBD2. CDR1 and CDR2 from the germline V gene are MNHEY and SVGAGI. With V trimmed by 0 bases and J by 6 bases, 2 bases remained unmatched. This CDR3 is built from 13 residues. This CDR3 is CASSYSRGTEQYF. The DNA for the CDR3 is TGTGCCAGCAGTTACTCGCGGGGGACCGAGCAGTACTTC.

The V call is TRBV30, the J call TRBJ2-7; no clear D gene. The germline V and J ends were trimmed by 0 bases and 6 bases, with 6 bases remaining between them. Per germline, CDR1 GTSNPN and CDR2 SVGIG (reference sequence). This CDR3 has 11 residues. In DNA form, the CDR3 reads TGTGCCTGGAGTGTTCCGAGCGAGCAGTACTTC. Protein sequence: CAWSVPSEQYF. Together with reference TRBV30 and TRBJ2-7, the CDR3 gives the full variable domain: SQTIHQWPATLVQPVGSPLSLECTVEGTSNPNLYWYRQAAGRGLQLLFYSVGIGQISSEVPQNLSASRPQDRQFILSSKKLLLSDSGFYLCAWSVPSEQYFGPGTRLTVT.

On this clone: The junction does not match germline at one end; this may be a read error. V usage is TRBV9 and J usage is TRBJ2-5, with D tentatively TRBD2 (5 bases). This CDR3 has 14 residues. Germline lookup yields CDR1 SGDLS and CDR2 YYNGEE. The CDR3 region is CSVGRAARWRTQYF. The CDR3 nucleotides are TGCTCCGTCGGGCGGGCAGCCCGTTGGAGGACCCAGTACTTC. Looking up the rest from reference TRBV9 and TRBJ2-5 gives the full variable domain: DSGVTQTPKHLITATGQRVTLRCSPRSGDLSVYWYQQSLDQGLQFLIQYYNGEERAKGNILERFSAQQFPDLHSELNLSSLELGDSALYFCSVGRAARWRTQYFGPGTRLLVL.

V gene TRBV5-1 combines with J gene TRBJ1-2; no definite D call. This CDR3 contains 16 residues. Trimming left V 0 bases short and J 0 bases short, with 12 bases between. CDR1 SGHRS and CDR2 YFSETQ come from the germline V gene. CDR3 DNA sequence: TGCGCCAGCAGCTTGGCGGGGTTTCCCTCTAACTATGGCTACACCTTC. This sequence encodes CASSLAGFPSNYGYTF.

The chain has TRBV27 and TRBJ1-1; possible D gene TRBD1, 6 bases. The germline gives CDR1 MNHEY, CDR2 SMNVEV (reference sequence). The CDR3 spans 16 residues. The ends were cut back, 2 bases at V and 1 base at J, with 14 bases in the middle. CDR3 sequence reads: CASSLRGGRGNTEAFF. CDR3 DNA sequence: TGTGCCAGCAGTTTAAGGGGGGGCAGAGGGAACACTGAAGCTTTCTTT.

Of note for this clone: This sample includes further DNA sequences coding for the same CDR3. This chain connects TRBV5-4 to TRBJ2-7; 7 bases agree with TRBD2. The V gene's germline CDR1 is SGHNT and CDR2 YYREEE (reference sequence). V trimming: 3 bases; J trimming: 0 bases; junction bases outside the gene matches: 3. The CDR3 contains 14 residues. For the CDR3, the DNA is TGTGCCAGCAGCTCTAGCGGAAACTCCTACGAGCAGTACTTC. This sequence encodes CASSSSGNSYEQYF.

Turning to this clone: Other DNA sequences in this specimen translate into the identical CDR3. The V and J genes are TRBV30 and TRBJ2-3; D is unclear. CDR1 GTSNPN and CDR2 SVGIG come from the germline V gene (reference sequence). The CDR3 has 13 residues. Trimming removed 0 bases from V and 2 bases from J, with 6 bases in between. The CDR3: CAWSVGNTDTQYF. CDR3 sequence (DNA): TGTGCCTGGAGTGTGGGGAACACAGATACGCAGTATTTT. Supplemented by reference TRBV30 and TRBJ2-3, the full variable domain reads SQTIHQWPATLVQPVGSPLSLECTVEGTSNPNLYWYRQAAGRGLQLLFYSVGIGQISSEVPQNLSASRPQDRQFILSSKKLLLSDSGFYLCAWSVGNTDTQYFGPGTRLTVL.

The V gene is TRBV7-2, the J gene TRBJ2-3; 7 nucleotides agree with TRBD2. Germline CDR1 is SGHTA and CDR2 is FQGNSA. This CDR3 has 15 residues. Unmatched junction bases numbered 4, after V lost 3 bases and J lost 1 base. CDR3 amino acids: CASSLYREGTDTQYF. The CDR3 DNA follows: TGTGCCAGCAGCTTGTATCGGGAGGGCACAGATACGCAGTATTTT. The full variable domain, rest sourced from reference TRBV7-2 and TRBJ2-3, is GAGVSQSPSNKVTEKGKDVELRCDPISGHTALYWYRQSLGQGLEFLIYFQGNSAPDKSGLPSDRFSAERTGGSVSTLTIQRTQQEDSAVYLCASSLYREGTDTQYFGPGTRLTVL.

The rearrangement joins TRBV6-6 to TRBJ1-5; maybe TRBD1 (5 bases). The CDR3 has 16 amino acids. CDR1 and CDR2 (germline): MNHNY, SVGAGI (reference sequence). V lost 2 bases and J lost 6, with 17 bases in between. The CDR3 DNA sequence: TGTGCCAGCAGTTACGGGAAAAGTAGCGGGGGTCAGCCCCAGCATTTT. Its translation is CASSYGKSSGGQPQHF.

The V and J genes are TRBV6-6 and TRBJ1-1, with no clear D. V was pared by 11 bases and J by 4 bases, with 11 bases between. The CDR3 runs 11 residues. The germline V gene has CDR1 MNHNY and CDR2 SVGAGI (reference sequence). CDR3 DNA: TGTGCCGCTTATTGGGGCACTGAAGCTTTCTTT. This encodes CAAYWGTEAFF.

The genes are TRBV9 and TRBJ2-3; 12 nucleotides align to TRBD1. The germline V gene has CDR1 SGDLS and CDR2 YYNGEE. The CDR3 is made up of 19 amino acids. After removal of 6 bases from V and 0 bases from J, the junction contained 14 bases not matched to a gene. The CDR3 DNA reads as TGTGCCAGCACCCGAACGGGACAGGGGGCCCCCTCTAGCACAGATACGCAGTATTTT. Protein: CASTRTGQGAPSSTDTQYF. Looking up the rest from reference TRBV9 and TRBJ2-3 gives the full variable domain: DSGVTQTPKHLITATGQRVTLRCSPRSGDLSVYWYQQSLDQGLQFLIQYYNGEERAKGNILERFSAQQFPDLHSELNLSSLELGDSALYFCASTRTGQGAPSSTDTQYFGPGTRLTVL.

The gene calls are TRBV7-3 and TRBJ2-5; 11 nucleotides line up with TRBD1. The CDR3 covers 14 residues. After removal of 4 bases from V and 5 bases from J, the junction contained 3 bases not matched to a gene. Per germline, CDR1 SGHTA and CDR2 FQGTGA. The CDR3 reads CASSSRDRGETQYF. The CDR3 DNA sequence: TGTGCCAGCAGCTCCCGGGACAGGGGGGAGACCCAGTACTTC.

This clone came up once. The chain is built from TRBV28 and TRBJ2-1; D might be TRBD2 (6 bases). Germline loops: CDR1 MDHEN, CDR2 SYDVKM. V lost 2 bases and J lost 0, with 11 bases in between. The CDR3 is 16 residues long. As DNA, the CDR3 is TGTGCCAGCAGTTTAGAGGTCGGGAGCTCCTACAATGAGCAGTTCTTC. Translation gives CASSLEVGSSYNEQFF.

The chain is built from TRBV18 and TRBJ1-3; 8 nucleotides line up with TRBD1. Germline CDR1 reads KGHSH; CDR2 reads LQKENI. V trimming: 6 bases; J trimming: 4 bases; junction bases outside the gene matches: 11. This CDR3 region has 16 residues. In DNA form, the CDR3 reads TGTGCCAGCTCGCGACACCCAGGGGGCGAAGGAAACACCATATATTTT. Its protein is CASSRHPGGEGNTIYF.

This clone was detected a few times. The CDR3 nucleotides are TGCAGCGTTGTACCCGGCAAAACTAGCACAGATACGCAGTATTTT. Its translation: CSVVPGKTSTDTQYF. The J gene is TRBJ2-3, the V gene TRBV29-1, with unresolved D. The CDR3 has 15 residues. CDR1 and CDR2 from the germline V gene are SQVTM and ANQGSEA. V lost 4 bases and J lost 0, with 14 bases in between.

The genes are TRBV11-2 and TRBJ2-7, with 7 bases that match TRBD1. Looked up from germline, CDR1 is SGHAT and CDR2 is FQNNGV. The CDR3 runs 15 residues. V lost 4 bases, J lost 0 bases, and 6 bases stayed unmatched. The CDR3 DNA reads as TGTGCCAGCAGCTCTGGACAGGTCAGCTCCTACGAGCAGTACTTC. As protein: CASSSGQVSSYEQYF.

This CDR3 reads CASSTSGSSDEQFF. Written as DNA, the CDR3 is TGCGCCAGCTCGACTAGCGGGAGTTCGGATGAGCAGTTCTTC. V and J are TRBV5-1 and TRBJ2-1; 12 bases are shared with TRBD2. Germline V gene sequence: CDR1 SGHRS, CDR2 YFSETQ. Losses at the gene ends were 7 bases for V and 8 bases for J; bases not matched to a gene: 7. The CDR3 totals 14 residues. Full variable domain (rest looked up from reference TRBV5-1 and TRBJ2-1): KAGVTQTPRYLIKTRGQQVTLSCSPISGHRSVSWYQQTPGQGLQFLFEYFSETQRNKGNFPGRFSGRQFSNSRSEMNVSTLELGDSALYLCASSTSGSSDEQFFGPGTRLTVL.

The genes are TRBV5-1 and TRBJ1-2; D may be TRBD1 (5 bases). V lost 0 bases and J lost 0, with 15 bases in between. The CDR3 loop spans 17 amino acids. CDR1 and CDR2 from the germline V gene are SGHRS and YFSETQ. CDR3 residues: CASSLGAGSRTNYGYTF. The CDR3 DNA follows: TGCGCCAGCAGCTTGGGGGCAGGGAGCCGAACTAACTATGGCTACACCTTC.

This sequence joins TRBV18 and TRBJ2-7, with 14 positions matching TRBD2. The V gene end was trimmed by 6 bases and the J gene end by 6 bases; junction bases not matched to a gene: 4. Per the germline V gene, CDR1 is KGHSH and CDR2 is LQKENI. CDR3 length: 14 amino acids. CDR3 protein: CASSGLAGGSEQYF. The CDR3 DNA follows: TGTGCCAGCTCCGGACTAGCGGGAGGCTCCGAGCAGTACTTC.

V gene TRBV28 combines with J gene TRBJ2-1; 9 nucleotides agree with TRBD2. From germline, CDR1 is MDHEN and CDR2 SYDVKM. Trimming removed 4 bases from V and 9 bases from J; junction bases left unmatched: 10. The CDR3 is 15 amino acids. The CDR3 reads CASSSPAGGPGEQFF. The CDR3 coding sequence is TGTGCCAGCAGTTCCCCTGCGGGAGGGCCGGGTGAGCAGTTCTTC.

The chain combines TRBV6-1 with TRBJ2-7; 9 positions match TRBD1. The CDR3 is 16 amino acids. The V gene end was trimmed by 6 bases and the J gene end by 3 bases; junction bases not matched to a gene: 12. CDR1 and CDR2 (germline): MNHNS, SASEGT. Here the CDR3 DNA reads TGTGCCAGCAGCGAATCCCCGGGACAGGGATTCTACGAGCAGTACTTC. This sequence encodes CASSESPGQGFYEQYF.

The rearrangement joins TRBV5-4 to TRBJ1-1; the D gene is possibly TRBD1 (6 bases). V lost 2 bases to trimming and J lost 2 bases, with 19 bases between them. The CDR3 runs 17 residues. The germline V gene encodes CDR1 SGHNT and CDR2 YYREEE (reference sequence). CDR3 sequence reads: CASSFPTGLGLNTEAFF. In nucleotides, the CDR3 is TGTGCCAGCAGCTTTCCGACAGGCCTGGGACTCAACACTGAAGCTTTCTTT. The variable domain in full, with the rest retrieved from reference TRBV5-4 and TRBJ1-1, is ETGVTQSPTHLIKTRGQQVTLRCSSQSGHNTVSWYQQALGQGPQFIFQYYREEENGRGNFPPRFSGLQFPNYSSELNVNALELDDSALYLCASSFPTGLGLNTEAFFGQGTRLTVV.

About this clone itself: Other DNA sequences in the same sample also yield this CDR3. The V gene is TRBV18, the J gene TRBJ2-1; possibly TRBD2 for D (6 bases). Germline values: CDR1 KGHSH, CDR2 LQKENI. The CDR3 has 14 amino acids. V was clipped by 3 bases and J by 2 bases, with 8 bases between them. CDR3 residues: CASSPSGAYNEQFF. CDR3 nucleotide sequence: TGTGCCAGCTCACCGTCGGGAGCCTACAATGAGCAGTTCTTC.

V and J are TRBV6-1 and TRBJ2-7; D gene uncertain. Trimming took off 6 bases at V and 2 bases at J, with 5 bases between the two ends. This CDR3 contains 11 residues. Germline CDR1 and CDR2: MNHNS and SASEGT. Here the CDR3 DNA reads TGTGCCAGCAGGAACCCCTACGAGCAGTACTTC. Its translation: CASRNPYEQYF.